One and the same sample provided the 6 T cell receptor beta chains below, sequenced in a study of T cells in women clearing cervical HPV infection (dated 2018 in TCRdb). Library creation used the immunoSEQ multiplex PCR assay. Imported from immuneACCESS, the table was reduced by TCRdb to in-frame sequences with V and J called. These copies leave out some clones; in studies compared against another copy, an unresolved V gene accounts for under half, and the cause of the remainder is not known. The sample's table lists a count of roughly 48,000 clones. The ten most abundant clones make up 1.5% to 2% of the sample. The sequencing input was blood buffy coat. Source of these receptors: a woman between 18 and 69 years old with a cervical HPV16 infection that either progressed to CIN3+ or cleared (not recorded which).

Notes on this clone: The DNA ends 3 residues before the CDR3 does, and the rest of the CDR3 is filled in from the germline J gene. This chain joins TRBV19 and TRBJ2-3, with 7 bases aligning to TRBD1. V trimming: 9 bases; J trimming: 1 base; junction bases outside the gene matches: 7. From germline, CDR1 is LNHDA and CDR2 SQIVND (reference sequence). The CDR3 contains 14 residues. Incomplete CDR3 DNA: TGTGCCAGCGCTCGACAGGGCCGCACAGATACG. This codes for CASARQGRTDT. The entire CDR3 sequence reads CASARQGRTDTQYF.

On this clone: The CDR3 end falls 3 residues outside the read, so it is completed with the germline J gene. V and J are TRBV12-3 or TRBV12-4 and TRBJ1-6, with TRBD1 identical over 7 bases. The length of the CDR3 is 14 residues. The V and J ends lost 6 bases and 4 bases, in that order; junction bases with no gene match: 3. The CDR3 bases that were read are TGTGCCAGCAGCTCGGGACAGTATAATTCACCC. Translated: CASSSGQYNSP. The entire CDR3 is CASSSGQYNSPLHF.

Concerning this clone: The CDR3 goes on 3 residues after the read ends, and that part is filled in from the germline J gene. The chain has TRBV18 and TRBJ1-2, with TRBD1 matching 7 bases. CDR1 is KGHSH and CDR2 is LQKENI in the germline V gene. The V segment lost 2 bases and the J segment 4 bases; nucleotides outside the gene matches: 7. This CDR3 is 15 amino acids long. The CDR3: CASSPDHRDSYGYTF. The covered CDR3 bases are TGTGCCAGCTCACCAGATCACCGGGACAGCTATGGC.

To note about this clone: The read stops 3 residues short of the end of the CDR3; the missing end is completed from the germline J gene. The chain couples TRBV10-2 to TRBJ2-5, with a possible D match to TRBD2 (5 bases). V shed 6 bases and J shed 2 bases, with 7 bases lying between them. The CDR3 consists of 12 residues. Per germline, CDR1 WSHSY and CDR2 SAAADI. CDR3 sequence reads: CASRRGQETQYF. Incomplete CDR3 DNA: TGCGCCAGCAGACGGGGACAAGAGACC.

On this clone itself: The observed sequence ends 3 residues before the CDR3 terminus, with the missing tail filled in from the germline J gene. The chain is built from TRBV11-2 and TRBJ2-5; 8 positions match TRBD2. V trimming: 0 bases; J trimming: 5 bases; junction bases outside the gene matches: 2. This CDR3 comprises 14 residues. The germline CDR1 and CDR2 sequences are SGHAT and FQNNGV. This CDR3 reads CASSLETSAETQYF. The sequenced part of the CDR3 DNA is TGTGCCAGCAGCTTAGAGACTAGCGCCGAGACC.

With respect to this clone: The read finishes 3 residues shy of the CDR3 end, and the germline J gene is used to complete it. The chain uses TRBV7-9 and TRBJ2-1, with 8 nucleotides matching TRBD2. V gave up 0 bases and J gave up 9 bases; unmatched junction bases: 4. CDR3 length: 14 amino acids. Germline V lookup: CDR1 SEHNR, CDR2 FQNEAQ (reference sequence). CDR3 bases read: TGTGCCAGCAGCTTAGCGTCTAGCGGGCCTGAG. It is translated as CASSLASSGPE. The entire CDR3 is CASSLASSGPEQFF.